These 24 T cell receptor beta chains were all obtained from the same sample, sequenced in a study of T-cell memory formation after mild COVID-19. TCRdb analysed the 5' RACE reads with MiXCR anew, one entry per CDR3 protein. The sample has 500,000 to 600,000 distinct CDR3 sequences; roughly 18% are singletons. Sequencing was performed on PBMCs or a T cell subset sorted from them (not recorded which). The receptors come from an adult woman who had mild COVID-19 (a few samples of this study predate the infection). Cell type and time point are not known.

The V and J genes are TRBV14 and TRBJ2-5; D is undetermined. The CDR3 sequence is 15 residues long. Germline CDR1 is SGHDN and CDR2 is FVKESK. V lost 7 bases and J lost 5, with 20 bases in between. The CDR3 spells CASILYPVEKETQYF. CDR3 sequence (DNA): TGTGCCAGCATCCTATATCCGGTCGAAAAGGAGACCCAGTACTTC.

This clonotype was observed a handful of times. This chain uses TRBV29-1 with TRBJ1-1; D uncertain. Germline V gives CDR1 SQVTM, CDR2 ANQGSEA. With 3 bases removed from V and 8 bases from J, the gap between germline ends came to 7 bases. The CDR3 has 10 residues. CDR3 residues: CSVEDAEAFF. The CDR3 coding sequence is TGCAGCGTTGAGGACGCGGAAGCTTTCTTT.

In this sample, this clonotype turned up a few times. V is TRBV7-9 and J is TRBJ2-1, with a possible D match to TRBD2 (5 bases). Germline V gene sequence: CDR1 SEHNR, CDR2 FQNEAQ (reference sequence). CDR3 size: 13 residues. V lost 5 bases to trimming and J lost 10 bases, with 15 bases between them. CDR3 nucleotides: TGTGCCAGCAGCCTGGGGAGCCCGCTGGAGCAGTTCTTC. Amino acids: CASSLGSPLEQFF.

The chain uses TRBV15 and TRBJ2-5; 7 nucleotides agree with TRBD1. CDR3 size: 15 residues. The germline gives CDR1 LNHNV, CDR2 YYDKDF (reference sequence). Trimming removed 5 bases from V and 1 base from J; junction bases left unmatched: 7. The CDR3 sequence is CATSAPWDSQETQYF. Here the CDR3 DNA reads TGTGCCACCAGCGCACCCTGGGACAGCCAAGAGACCCAGTACTTC.

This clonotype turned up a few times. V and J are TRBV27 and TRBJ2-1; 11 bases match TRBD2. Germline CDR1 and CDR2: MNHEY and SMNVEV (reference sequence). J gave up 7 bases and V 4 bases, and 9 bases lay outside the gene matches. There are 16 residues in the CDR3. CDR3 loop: CASSSHTSGSVNEQFF. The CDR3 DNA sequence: TGTGCCAGCAGTTCGCATACTAGCGGGAGTGTTAATGAGCAGTTCTTC.

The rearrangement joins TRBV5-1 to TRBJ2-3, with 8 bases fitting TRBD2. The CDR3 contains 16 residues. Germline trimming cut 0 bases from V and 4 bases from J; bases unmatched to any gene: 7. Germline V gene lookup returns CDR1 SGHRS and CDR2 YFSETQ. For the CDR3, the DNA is TGCGCCAGCAGCTTGGTGGCGGGACTAGTGTCAGATACGCAGTATTTT. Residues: CASSLVAGLVSDTQYF. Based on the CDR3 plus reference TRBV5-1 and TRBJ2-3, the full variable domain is KAGVTQTPRYLIKTRGQQVTLSCSPISGHRSVSWYQQTPGQGLQFLFEYFSETQRNKGNFPGRFSGRQFSNSRSEMNVSTLELGDSALYLCASSLVAGLVSDTQYFGPGTRLTVL.

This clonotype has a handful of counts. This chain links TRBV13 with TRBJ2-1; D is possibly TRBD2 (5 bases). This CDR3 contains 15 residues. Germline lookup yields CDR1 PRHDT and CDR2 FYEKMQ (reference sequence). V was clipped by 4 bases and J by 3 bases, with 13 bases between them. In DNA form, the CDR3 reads TGTGCCAGCAGCTCACTAGAGGTGGGCTACAATGAGCAGTTCTTC. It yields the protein CASSSLEVGYNEQFF. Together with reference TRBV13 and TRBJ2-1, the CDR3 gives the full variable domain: AAGVIQSPRHLIKEKRETATLKCYPIPRHDTVYWYQQGPGQDPQFLISFYEKMQSDKGSIPDRFSAQQFSDYHSELNMSSLELGDSALYFCASSSLEVGYNEQFFGPGTRLTVL.

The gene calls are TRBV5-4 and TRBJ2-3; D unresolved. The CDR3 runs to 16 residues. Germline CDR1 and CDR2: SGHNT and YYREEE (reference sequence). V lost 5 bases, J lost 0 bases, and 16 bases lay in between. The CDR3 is CASSSTQLASTDTQYF. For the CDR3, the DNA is TGTGCCAGCAGTTCTACCCAACTGGCTAGCACAGATACGCAGTATTTT.

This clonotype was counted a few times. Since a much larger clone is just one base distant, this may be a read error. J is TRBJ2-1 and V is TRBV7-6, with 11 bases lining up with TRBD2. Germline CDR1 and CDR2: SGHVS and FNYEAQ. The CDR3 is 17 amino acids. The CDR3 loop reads CASSLDLAGGENNDQFF. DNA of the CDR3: TGTGCCAGCAGCTTAGATTTAGCGGGAGGGGAAAACAATGACCAGTTCTTC.

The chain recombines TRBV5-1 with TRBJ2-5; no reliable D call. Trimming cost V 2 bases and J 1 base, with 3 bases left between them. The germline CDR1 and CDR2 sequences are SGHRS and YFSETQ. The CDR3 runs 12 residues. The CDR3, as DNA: TGCGCCAGCAGCTTATTCCAAGAGACCCAGTACTTC. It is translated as CASSLFQETQYF.

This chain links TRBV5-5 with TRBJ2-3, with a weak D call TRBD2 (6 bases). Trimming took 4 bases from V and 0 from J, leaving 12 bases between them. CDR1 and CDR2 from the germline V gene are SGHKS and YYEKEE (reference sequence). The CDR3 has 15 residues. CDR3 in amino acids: CASSGPGTSTDTQYF. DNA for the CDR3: TGTGCCAGCAGCGGACCCGGGACTAGCACAGATACGCAGTATTTT. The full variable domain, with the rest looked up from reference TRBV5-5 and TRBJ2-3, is DAGVTQSPTHLIKTRGQQVTLRCSPISGHKSVSWYQQVLGQGPQFIFQYYEKEERGRGNFPDRFSARQFPNYSSELNVNALLLGDSALYLCASSGPGTSTDTQYFGPGTRLTVL.

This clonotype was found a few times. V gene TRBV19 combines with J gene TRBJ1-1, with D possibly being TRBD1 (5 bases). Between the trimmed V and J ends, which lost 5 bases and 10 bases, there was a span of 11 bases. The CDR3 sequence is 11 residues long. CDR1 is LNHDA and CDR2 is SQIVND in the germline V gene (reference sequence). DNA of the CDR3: TGTGCCAGTAGTTCGTGGGACGGAGCTTTCTTT. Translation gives CASSSWDGAFF.

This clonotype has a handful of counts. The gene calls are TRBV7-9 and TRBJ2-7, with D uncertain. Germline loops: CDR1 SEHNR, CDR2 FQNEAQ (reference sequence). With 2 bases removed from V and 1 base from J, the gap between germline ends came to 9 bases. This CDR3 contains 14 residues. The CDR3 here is CASSLNTGSYEQYF. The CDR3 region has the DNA TGTGCCAGCAGCTTAAACACCGGTTCCTACGAGCAGTACTTC.

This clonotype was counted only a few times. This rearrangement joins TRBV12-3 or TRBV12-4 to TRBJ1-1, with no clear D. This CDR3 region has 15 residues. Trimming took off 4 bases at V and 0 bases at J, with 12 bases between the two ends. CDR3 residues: CASSWGRRVNTEAFF. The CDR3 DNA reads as TGTGCCAGCAGTTGGGGAAGAAGGGTGAACACTGAAGCTTTCTTT.

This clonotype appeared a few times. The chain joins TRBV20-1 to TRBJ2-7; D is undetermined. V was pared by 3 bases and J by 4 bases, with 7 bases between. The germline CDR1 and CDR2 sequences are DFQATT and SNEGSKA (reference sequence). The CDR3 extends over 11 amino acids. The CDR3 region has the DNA TGCAGTGCTAGTGTTGAGTACGAGCAGTACTTC. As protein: CSASVEYEQYF.

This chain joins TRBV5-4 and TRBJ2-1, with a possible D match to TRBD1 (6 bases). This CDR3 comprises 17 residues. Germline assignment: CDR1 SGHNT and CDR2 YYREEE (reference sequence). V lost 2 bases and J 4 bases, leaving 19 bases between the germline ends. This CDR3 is CASSLGGPLGHYNEQFF. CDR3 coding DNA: TGTGCCAGCAGCTTAGGAGGACCCCTGGGACATTACAATGAGCAGTTCTTC.

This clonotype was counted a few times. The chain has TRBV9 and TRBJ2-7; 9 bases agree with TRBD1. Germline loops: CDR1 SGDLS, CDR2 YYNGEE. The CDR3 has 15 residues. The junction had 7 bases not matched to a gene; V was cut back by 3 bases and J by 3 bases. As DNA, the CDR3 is TGTGCCAGCAGCGCGGGGACAGGGCCAGACTACGAGCAGTACTTC. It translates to CASSAGTGPDYEQYF. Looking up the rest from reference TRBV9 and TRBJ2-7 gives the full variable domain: DSGVTQTPKHLITATGQRVTLRCSPRSGDLSVYWYQQSLDQGLQFLIQYYNGEERAKGNILERFSAQQFPDLHSELNLSSLELGDSALYFCASSAGTGPDYEQYFGPGTRLTVT.

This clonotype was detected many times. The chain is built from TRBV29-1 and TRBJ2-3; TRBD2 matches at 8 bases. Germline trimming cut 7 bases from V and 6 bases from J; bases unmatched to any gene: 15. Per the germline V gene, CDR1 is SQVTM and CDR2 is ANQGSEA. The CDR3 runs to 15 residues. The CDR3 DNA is TGCAGCGCTTTCGCCGGGGTGGGACTAGTGGATACGCAGTATTTT. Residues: CSAFAGVGLVDTQYF.

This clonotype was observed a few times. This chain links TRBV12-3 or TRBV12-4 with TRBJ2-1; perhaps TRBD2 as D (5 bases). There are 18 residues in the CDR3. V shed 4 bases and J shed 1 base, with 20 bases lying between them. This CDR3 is CASSSTLATGGSYNEQFF. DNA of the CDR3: TGTGCCAGCAGTTCAACTTTGGCGACCGGAGGTTCCTACAATGAGCAGTTCTTC.

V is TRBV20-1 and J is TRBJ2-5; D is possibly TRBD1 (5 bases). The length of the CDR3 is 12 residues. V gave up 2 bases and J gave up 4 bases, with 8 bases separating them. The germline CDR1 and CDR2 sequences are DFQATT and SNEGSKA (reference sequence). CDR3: CSARQGGETQYF. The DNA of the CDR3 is TGCAGTGCTAGACAGGGTGGAGAGACCCAGTACTTC.

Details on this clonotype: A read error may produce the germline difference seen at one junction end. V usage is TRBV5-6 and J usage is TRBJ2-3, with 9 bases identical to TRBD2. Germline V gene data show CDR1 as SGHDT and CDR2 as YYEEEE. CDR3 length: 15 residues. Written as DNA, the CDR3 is TGTGCCAGCAGATTACGGGGGACTAGCAGAGATACGCAGTATTTT. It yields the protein CASRLRGTSRDTQYF.

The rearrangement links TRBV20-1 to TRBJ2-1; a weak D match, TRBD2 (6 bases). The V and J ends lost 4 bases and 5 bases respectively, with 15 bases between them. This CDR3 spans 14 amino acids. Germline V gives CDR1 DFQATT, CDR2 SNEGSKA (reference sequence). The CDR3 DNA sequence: TGCAGTGCTATTCACCGGGACTTTAACAATGAGCAGTTCTTC. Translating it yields CSAIHRDFNNEQFF.

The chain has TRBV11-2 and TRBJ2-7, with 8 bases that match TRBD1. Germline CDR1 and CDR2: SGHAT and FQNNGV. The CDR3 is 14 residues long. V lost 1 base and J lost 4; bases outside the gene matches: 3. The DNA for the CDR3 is TGTGCCAGCAGCTTAGGGACAGGGTGGTACGAGCAGTACTTC. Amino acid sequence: CASSLGTGWYEQYF.

CDR3 residues: CAISLTGLNDEQFF. The CDR3 DNA reads TGTGCCATCAGCCTAACAGGGTTGAATGATGAGCAGTTCTTC. This sequence joins TRBV10-3 and TRBJ2-1; a possible D gene is TRBD1 (6 bases). V was cut by 6 bases and J by 8 bases, with 17 bases left in between. CDR1 ENHRY and CDR2 SYGVKD come from the germline V gene. The CDR3 covers 14 residues.